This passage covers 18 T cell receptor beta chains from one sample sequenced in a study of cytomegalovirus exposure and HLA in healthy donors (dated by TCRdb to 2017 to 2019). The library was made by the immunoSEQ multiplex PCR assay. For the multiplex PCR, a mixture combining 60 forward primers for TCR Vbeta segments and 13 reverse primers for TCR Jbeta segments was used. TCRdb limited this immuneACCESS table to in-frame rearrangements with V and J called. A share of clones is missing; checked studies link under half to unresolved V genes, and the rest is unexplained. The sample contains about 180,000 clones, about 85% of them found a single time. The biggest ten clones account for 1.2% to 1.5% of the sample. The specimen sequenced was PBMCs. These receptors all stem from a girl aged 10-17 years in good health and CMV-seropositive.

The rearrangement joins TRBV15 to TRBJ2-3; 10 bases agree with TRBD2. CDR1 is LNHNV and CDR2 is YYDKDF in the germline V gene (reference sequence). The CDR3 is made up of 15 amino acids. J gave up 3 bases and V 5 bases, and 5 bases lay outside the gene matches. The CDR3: CATSHATSGTDTQYF. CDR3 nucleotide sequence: TGTGCCACCAGCCACGCGACTAGCGGGACAGATACGCAGTATTTT.

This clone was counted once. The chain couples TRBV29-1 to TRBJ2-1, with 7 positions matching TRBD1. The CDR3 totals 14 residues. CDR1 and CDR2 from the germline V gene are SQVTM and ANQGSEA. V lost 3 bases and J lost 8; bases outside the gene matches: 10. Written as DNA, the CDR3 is TGCAGCGTTGACAGACGGGACAGATTGGATGAGCAGTTCTTC. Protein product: CSVDRRDRLDEQFF.

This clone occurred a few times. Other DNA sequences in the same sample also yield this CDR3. The CDR3 sequence is CASSQGDRGTGELFF. For the CDR3, the DNA is TGTGCCAGCAGCCAGGGAGACAGGGGAACCGGGGAGCTGTTTTTT. The chain employs TRBV14 and TRBJ2-2; 8 bases line up with TRBD1. Germline values: CDR1 SGHDN, CDR2 FVKESK. J lost 5 bases, V lost 3 bases, and 5 bases had no gene match. The CDR3 covers 15 residues.

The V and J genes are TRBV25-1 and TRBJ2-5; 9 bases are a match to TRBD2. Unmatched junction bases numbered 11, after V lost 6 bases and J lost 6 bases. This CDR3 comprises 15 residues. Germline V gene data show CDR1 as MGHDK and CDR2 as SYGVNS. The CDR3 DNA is TGTGCCAGCAGCCCGTCGGCGGGAGGGCTCCAGACCCAGTACTTC. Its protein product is CASSPSAGGLQTQYF.

CDR3 protein: CASMASGINEQFF. CDR3 coding DNA: TGTGCCAGCATGGCTAGCGGGATCAATGAGCAGTTCTTC. The chain links TRBV27 to TRBJ2-1; 9 bases are a match to TRBD2. CDR3 length: 13 amino acids. CDR1 is MNHEY and CDR2 is SMNVEV in the germline V gene (reference sequence). V lost 7 bases to trimming and J lost 6 bases; unmatched junction nucleotides: 4.

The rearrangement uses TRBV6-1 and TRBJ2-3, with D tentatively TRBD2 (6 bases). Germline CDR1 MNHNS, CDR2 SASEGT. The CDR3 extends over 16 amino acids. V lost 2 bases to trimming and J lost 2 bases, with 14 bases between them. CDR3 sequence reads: CASSERREVITDTQYF. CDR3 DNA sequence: TGTGCCAGCAGTGAACGGCGGGAAGTCATCACAGATACGCAGTATTTT.

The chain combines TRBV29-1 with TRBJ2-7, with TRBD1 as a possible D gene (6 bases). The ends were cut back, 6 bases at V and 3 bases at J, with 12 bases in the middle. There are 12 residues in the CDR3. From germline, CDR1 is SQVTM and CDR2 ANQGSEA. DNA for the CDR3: TGCAGCGTCCAGGGGTTTAGCTACGAGCAGTACTTC. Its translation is CSVQGFSYEQYF.

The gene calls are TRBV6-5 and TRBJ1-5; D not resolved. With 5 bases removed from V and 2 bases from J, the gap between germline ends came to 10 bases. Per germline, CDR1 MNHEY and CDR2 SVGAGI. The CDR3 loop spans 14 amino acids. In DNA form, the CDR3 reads TGTGCCAGCAGTCGGACCGGGGGCAATCAGCCCCAGCATTTT. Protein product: CASSRTGGNQPQHF.

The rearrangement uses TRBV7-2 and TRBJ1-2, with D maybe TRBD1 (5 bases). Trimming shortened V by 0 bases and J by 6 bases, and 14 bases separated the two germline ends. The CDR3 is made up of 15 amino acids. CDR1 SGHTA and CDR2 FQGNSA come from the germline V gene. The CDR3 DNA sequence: TGTGCCAGCAGCTTAGCAGGGGATGGGAAGGATGGCTACACCTTC. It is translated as CASSLAGDGKDGYTF. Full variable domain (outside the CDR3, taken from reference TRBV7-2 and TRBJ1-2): GAGVSQSPSNKVTEKGKDVELRCDPISGHTALYWYRQSLGQGLEFLIYFQGNSAPDKSGLPSDRFSAERTGGSVSTLTIQRTQQEDSAVYLCASSLAGDGKDGYTFGSGTRLTVV.

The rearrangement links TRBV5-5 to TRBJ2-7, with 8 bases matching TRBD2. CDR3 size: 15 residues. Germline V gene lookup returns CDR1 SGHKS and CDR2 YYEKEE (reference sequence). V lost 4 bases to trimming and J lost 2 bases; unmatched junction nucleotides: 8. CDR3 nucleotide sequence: TGTGCCAGCAGCCCGGGACTAGAGTACCCCTACGAGCAGTACTTC. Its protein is CASSPGLEYPYEQYF.

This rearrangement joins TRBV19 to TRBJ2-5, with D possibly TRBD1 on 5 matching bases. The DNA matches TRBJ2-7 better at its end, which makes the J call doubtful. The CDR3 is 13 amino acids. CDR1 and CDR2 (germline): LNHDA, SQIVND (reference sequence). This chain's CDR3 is CASSYLQGYEQYF. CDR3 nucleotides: TGTGCCAGTAGTTACCTCCAGGGATACGAGCAGTACTTC.

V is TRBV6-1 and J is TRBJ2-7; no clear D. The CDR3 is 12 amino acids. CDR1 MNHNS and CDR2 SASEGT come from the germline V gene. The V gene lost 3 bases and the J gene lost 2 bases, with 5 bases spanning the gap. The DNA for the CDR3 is TGTGCCAGCAGTGATTACACCTACGAGCAGTACTTC. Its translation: CASSDYTYEQYF.

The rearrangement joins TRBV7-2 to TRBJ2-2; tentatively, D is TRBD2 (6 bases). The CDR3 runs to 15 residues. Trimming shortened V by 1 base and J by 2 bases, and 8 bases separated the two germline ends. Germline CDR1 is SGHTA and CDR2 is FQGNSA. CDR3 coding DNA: TGTGCCAGCAGCTTAGGCGGGACCAACACCGGGGAGCTGTTTTTT. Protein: CASSLGGTNTGELFF.

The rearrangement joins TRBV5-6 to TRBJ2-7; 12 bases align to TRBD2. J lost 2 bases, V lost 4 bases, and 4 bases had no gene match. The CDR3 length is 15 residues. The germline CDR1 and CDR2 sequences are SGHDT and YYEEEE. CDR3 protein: CASSATSGSTYEQYF. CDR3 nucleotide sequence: TGTGCCAGCAGCGCGACTAGCGGGAGTACCTACGAGCAGTACTTC. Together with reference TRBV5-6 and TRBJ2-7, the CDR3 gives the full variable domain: DAGVTQSPTHLIKTRGQQVTLRCSPKSGHDTVSWYQQALGQGPQFIFQYYEEEERQRGNFPDRFSGHQFPNYSSELNVNALLLGDSALYLCASSATSGSTYEQYFGPGTRLTVT.

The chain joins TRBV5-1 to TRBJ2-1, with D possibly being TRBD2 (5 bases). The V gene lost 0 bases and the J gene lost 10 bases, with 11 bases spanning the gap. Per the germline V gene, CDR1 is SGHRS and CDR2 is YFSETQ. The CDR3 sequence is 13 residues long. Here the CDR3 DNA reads TGCGCCAGCAGCTTGGAGATGAGGGTAGAGCAGTTCTTC. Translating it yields CASSLEMRVEQFF. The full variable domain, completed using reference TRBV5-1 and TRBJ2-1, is KAGVTQTPRYLIKTRGQQVTLSCSPISGHRSVSWYQQTPGQGLQFLFEYFSETQRNKGNFPGRFSGRQFSNSRSEMNVSTLELGDSALYLCASSLEMRVEQFFGPGTRLTVL.

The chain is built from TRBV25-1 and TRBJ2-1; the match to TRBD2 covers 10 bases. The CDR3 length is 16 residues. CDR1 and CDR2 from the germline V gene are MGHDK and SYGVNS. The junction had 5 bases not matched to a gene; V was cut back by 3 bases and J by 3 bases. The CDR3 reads CASSDFTSGNYNEQFF. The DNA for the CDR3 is TGTGCCAGCAGTGACTTTACTAGCGGGAACTACAATGAGCAGTTCTTC.

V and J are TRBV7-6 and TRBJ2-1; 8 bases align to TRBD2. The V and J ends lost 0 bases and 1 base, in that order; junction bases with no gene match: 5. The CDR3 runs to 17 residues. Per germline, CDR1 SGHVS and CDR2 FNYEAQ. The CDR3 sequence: CASSLALAGRSYNEQFF. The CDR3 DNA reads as TGTGCCAGCAGCTTAGCATTAGCGGGACGTTCCTACAATGAGCAGTTCTTC. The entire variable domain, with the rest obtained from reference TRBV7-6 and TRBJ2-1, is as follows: GAGVSQSPRYKVTKRGQDVALRCDPISGHVSLYWYRQALGQGPEFLTYFNYEAQQDKSGLPNDRFSAERPEGSISTLTIQRTEQRDSAMYRCASSLALAGRSYNEQFFGPGTRLTVL.

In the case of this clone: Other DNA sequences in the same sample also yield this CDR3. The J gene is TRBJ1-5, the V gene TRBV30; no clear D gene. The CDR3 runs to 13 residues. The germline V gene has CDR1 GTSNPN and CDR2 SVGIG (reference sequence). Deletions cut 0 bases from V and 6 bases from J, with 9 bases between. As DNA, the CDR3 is TGTGCCTGGAGTGTGAGGGAGGGTCAGCCCCAGCATTTT. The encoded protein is CAWSVREGQPQHF.